The rows below give T cell receptor beta chains drawn from one sample of a study of early stage breast cancer tumors. Using immunoSEQ multiplex PCR, the repertoire was profiled, and TCRdb retains in-frame clones only, with some absent. The sample lists about 7,900 clones; 62% were seen once. Sequenced: breast tumor tissue. All receptors derive from a person aged 70 to 85 with breast cancer. CDR3s include the opening cysteine and the closing phenylalanine or tryptophan. Fields, in order: clone size, V gene, CDR3 length, D gene, J gene, CDR3 protein, CDR3 DNA. A D gene is named only where the DNA matches it firmly. Size is omitted from some rows. Given values are once, few, many or a class for expanded clones.

clone size: -
V gene: TRBV7-6
CDR3 length: 16
D gene: TRBD1
J gene: TRBJ2-7
CDR3 protein: CASSPRFGDRGYEQYF
CDR3 DNA: TGTGCCAGCAGCCCGAGGTTTGGGGACAGGGGTTACGAGCAGTACTTC

clone size: -
V gene: TRBV25-1
CDR3 length: 14
D gene: -
J gene: TRBJ1-5
CDR3 protein: CASSGDRSNQPQHF
CDR3 DNA: TGTGCCAGCAGTGGTGACAGGAGCAATCAGCCCCAGCATTTT

clone size: once
V gene: TRBV7-8
CDR3 length: 15
D gene: TRBD1
J gene: TRBJ2-5
CDR3 protein: CASSLAGQIQETQYF
CDR3 DNA: TGTGCCAGCAGCTTAGCGGGACAGATCCAAGAGACCCAGTACTTC

clone size: -
V gene: TRBV11-2
CDR3 length: 15
D gene: -
J gene: TRBJ2-7
CDR3 protein: CASSLGTNSRPEQYF
CDR3 DNA: TGTGCCAGCAGCTTAGGTACGAACAGTCGCCCCGAGCAGTACTTC

clone size: -
V gene: TRBV10-3
CDR3 length: 12
D gene: -
J gene: TRBJ2-3
CDR3 protein: CATGGLADTQYF
CDR3 DNA: TGTGCCACCGGGGGGCTGGCAGATACGCAGTATTTT

clone size: -
V gene: TRBV29-1
CDR3 length: 15
D gene: -
J gene: TRBJ2-7
CDR3 protein: CSVGQRSPLLYEQYF
CDR3 DNA: TGCAGCGTTGGCCAGCGTTCACCACTCCTCTACGAGCAGTACTTC

clone size: -
V gene: TRBV4-1
CDR3 length: 14
D gene: -
J gene: TRBJ1-4
CDR3 protein: CASSHSGEREKLFF
CDR3 DNA: TGCGCCAGCAGCCACTCCGGGGAAAGGGAAAAACTGTTTTTT

clone size: large
V gene: TRBV30
CDR3 length: 16
D gene: TRBD1
J gene: TRBJ2-4
CDR3 protein: CASSFGTGIAKNIQYF
CDR3 DNA: TGTGCCTCCTCATTCGGGACAGGGATAGCCAAAAACATTCAGTACTTC

clone size: -
V gene: TRBV6-1
CDR3 length: 11
D gene: -
J gene: TRBJ2-2
CDR3 protein: CASRGGGELFF
CDR3 DNA: TGTGCCAGCAGGGGAGGCGGGGAGCTGTTTTTT

clone size: -
V gene: TRBV7-3
CDR3 length: 13
D gene: -
J gene: TRBJ2-7
CDR3 protein: CASSLAGSYEQYF
CDR3 DNA: TGTGCCAGCAGCCTCGCAGGCTCCTACGAGCAGTACTTC

clone size: few
V gene: TRBV30
CDR3 length: 13
D gene: TRBD1
J gene: TRBJ2-7
CDR3 protein: CAWSRDRGYEQYF
CDR3 DNA: TGTGCCTGGAGCCGGGACAGGGGGTACGAGCAGTACTTC

clone size: few
V gene: TRBV6-5
CDR3 length: 13
D gene: -
J gene: TRBJ1-4
CDR3 protein: CASSYRGGEKLFF
CDR3 DNA: TGTGCCAGCAGTTACCGAGGAGGGGAAAAACTGTTTTTT

clone size: few
V gene: TRBV6-4
CDR3 length: 15
D gene: TRBD1
J gene: TRBJ2-2
CDR3 protein: CASSAQGAGTGELFF
CDR3 DNA: TGTGCCAGCAGTGCACAGGGGGCAGGAACCGGGGAGCTGTTTTTT

clone size: -
V gene: TRBV18
CDR3 length: 15
D gene: -
J gene: TRBJ2-6
CDR3 protein: CASSPISSGANVLTF
CDR3 DNA: TGTGCCAGCTCGCCAATCAGCTCTGGGGCCAACGTCCTGACTTTC

clone size: -
V gene: TRBV18
CDR3 length: 15
D gene: TRBD1
J gene: TRBJ1-2
CDR3 protein: CASSTGTGGAYGYTF
CDR3 DNA: TGTGCCAGCTCAACCGGGACAGGGGGCGCCTATGGCTACACCTTC

clone size: few
V gene: TRBV2
CDR3 length: 14
D gene: TRBD2
J gene: TRBJ2-3
CDR3 protein: CASGRGGSTDTQYF
CDR3 DNA: TGTGCCAGTGGGCGGGGGGGCAGCACAGATACGCAGTATTTT

clone size: -
V gene: TRBV6-1
CDR3 length: 19
D gene: TRBD1
J gene: TRBJ1-3
CDR3 protein: CASSEDPGQGWPDGNTIYF
CDR3 DNA: TGTGCCAGCAGTGAAGATCCGGGACAGGGATGGCCCGATGGAAACACCATATATTTT

clone size: -
V gene: TRBV6-4
CDR3 length: 15
D gene: -
J gene: TRBJ2-3
CDR3 protein: CASSERASEADTQYF
CDR3 DNA: TGTGCCAGCAGTGAGAGGGCTAGCGAGGCAGATACGCAGTATTTT

clone size: -
V gene: TRBV19
CDR3 length: 16
D gene: TRBD2
J gene: TRBJ2-3
CDR3 protein: CASSGTSGGGTDTQYF
CDR3 DNA: TGTGCCAGTAGTGGGACTAGCGGGGGCGGCACAGATACGCAGTATTTT

clone size: -
V gene: TRBV25-1
CDR3 length: 13
D gene: -
J gene: TRBJ1-2
CDR3 protein: CASSRGVNYGYTF
CDR3 DNA: TGTGCCAGCAGTCGGGGGGTAAACTATGGCTACACCTTC

clone size: -
V gene: TRBV7-2
CDR3 length: 13
D gene: -
J gene: TRBJ2-7
CDR3 protein: CASSRERAYEQYF
CDR3 DNA: TGTGCCAGCAGCCGGGAGAGAGCCTACGAGCAGTACTTC

clone size: -
V gene: TRBV7-9
CDR3 length: 14
D gene: TRBD1
J gene: TRBJ1-1
CDR3 protein: CASRQPYGTDEAFF
CDR3 DNA: TGTGCCAGCAGACAACCCTACGGGACAGATGAAGCTTTCTTT

clone size: few
V gene: TRBV9
CDR3 length: 14
D gene: -
J gene: TRBJ1-6
CDR3 protein: CASSVVSAGSPLHF
CDR3 DNA: TGTGCCAGCAGCGTAGTCTCGGCGGGATCACCCCTCCACTTT

clone size: -
V gene: TRBV4-2
CDR3 length: 16
D gene: -
J gene: TRBJ1-4
CDR3 protein: CASSHTLQEGNEKLFF
CDR3 DNA: TGTGCCAGCAGCCATACTTTACAGGAAGGAAATGAAAAACTGTTTTTT

clone size: -
V gene: TRBV30
CDR3 length: 15
D gene: TRBD1
J gene: TRBJ2-7
CDR3 protein: CAWSVGTGIPYEQYF
CDR3 DNA: TGTGCCTGGAGTGTCGGGACAGGGATTCCGTACGAGCAGTACTTC

clone size: -
V gene: TRBV7-3
CDR3 length: 17
D gene: TRBD2
J gene: TRBJ2-6
CDR3 protein: CASSLGGEISGANVLTF
CDR3 DNA: TGTGCCAGCAGCTTAGGGGGGGAAATCTCTGGGGCCAACGTCCTGACTTTC

clone size: few
V gene: TRBV19
CDR3 length: 18
D gene: TRBD1
J gene: TRBJ1-3
CDR3 protein: CASSRTGSSPLSGNTIYF
CDR3 DNA: TGTGCCAGTAGCCGGACAGGTTCATCCCCTCTCTCTGGAAACACCATATATTTT

clone size: -
V gene: TRBV27
CDR3 length: 16
D gene: TRBD1
J gene: TRBJ2-1
CDR3 protein: CASSLGHSQQGGEQFF
CDR3 DNA: TGTGCCAGCAGCCTAGGTCACTCACAACAGGGGGGTGAGCAGTTCTTC

clone size: few
V gene: TRBV5-1
CDR3 length: 13
D gene: TRBD1
J gene: TRBJ1-2
CDR3 protein: CASSTGQGAGYTF
CDR3 DNA: TGCGCCAGCAGCACGGGACAGGGGGCTGGCTACACCTTC

clone size: -
V gene: TRBV5-1
CDR3 length: 14
D gene: TRBD1
J gene: TRBJ1-6
CDR3 protein: CASNPTGQGPPLHF
CDR3 DNA: TGCGCCAGCAACCCTACAGGACAGGGTCCACCCCTCCACTTT

clone size: -
V gene: TRBV5-6
CDR3 length: 15
D gene: -
J gene: TRBJ1-5
CDR3 protein: CASSLRGMSNQPQHF
CDR3 DNA: TGTGCCAGCAGCTTGAGAGGGATGAGCAATCAGCCCCAGCATTTT

clone size: few
V gene: TRBV7-8
CDR3 length: 16
D gene: TRBD1
J gene: TRBJ2-7
CDR3 protein: CASSATIPGQSYEQYF
CDR3 DNA: TGTGCCAGCAGCGCGACTATACCGGGACAGTCCTACGAGCAGTACTTC

clone size: -
V gene: TRBV2
CDR3 length: 14
D gene: TRBD2
J gene: TRBJ2-3
CDR3 protein: CASSSPGGPYTQYF
CDR3 DNA: TGTGCCAGCAGCTCCCCGGGGGGGCCGTATACGCAGTATTTT

clone size: -
V gene: TRBV4-1
CDR3 length: 14
D gene: TRBD1
J gene: TRBJ2-7
CDR3 protein: CASSQGQRNYEQYF
CDR3 DNA: TGCGCCAGCAGCCAGGGACAGAGAAACTACGAGCAGTACTTC

clone size: few
V gene: TRBV7-9
CDR3 length: 15
D gene: TRBD1
J gene: TRBJ1-6
CDR3 protein: CASSFKGQGGSPLHF
CDR3 DNA: TGTGCCAGCAGCTTTAAAGGACAGGGAGGTTCACCCCTCCACTTT